What follows are 30 T cell receptor beta chains derived from one specimen sequenced in a study of spatial heterogeneity in lung cancer. Study-wide results and limits: Expanded alpha and beta TCR counts within tumors tracked tumor mutation counts.

No antigens are known for them. Using its own MiXCR run on the 5' RACE reads, TCRdb lists one record per CDR3 protein. The sample lists about 11,000 distinct CDR3 sequences; more than 4% were seen once. Sample time point: sample taken at primary tumor resection. This specimen was lung tumor tissue, taken at surgery. The receptors stem from a male donor with early-stage non-small cell lung cancer.

Details on this clonotype: Because the library targeted alpha chains, this beta chain is an off-target read whose size means little. J is TRBJ1-1 and V is TRBV5-1; D uncertain. Trimming shortened V by 0 bases and J by 4 bases, and 10 bases separated the two germline ends. Germline lookup yields CDR1 SGHRS and CDR2 YFSETQ. The CDR3 extends over 14 amino acids. CDR3 coding DNA: TGCGCCAGCAGCTTGGAAGCCCTTGGCACTGAAGCTTTCTTT. Translating gives CASSLEALGTEAFF.

Worth noting for this clonotype: This beta chain was picked up by a library intended for alpha chains and is off target, so its count carries little meaning. This chain links TRBV5-1 with TRBJ1-2; 10 nucleotides match TRBD1. The CDR3 covers 16 residues. The V gene's germline CDR1 is SGHRS and CDR2 YFSETQ. V lost 4 bases, J lost 8 bases, and 14 bases stayed unmatched. The CDR3 DNA reads as TGCGCCAGCAGCGTGTCCGGGACAGGGGCGATCGGCGGCTACACCTTC. Protein product: CASSVSGTGAIGGYTF.

This clonotype has a count of ten or more. This beta chain came through as a stray read in a library set up for alpha chains, and its size says little. This sequence joins TRBV30 and TRBJ2-3; the D is unclear. CDR3 size: 13 residues. Trimming stripped 3 bases from V and 4 bases from J, with 11 bases between. The germline V gene has CDR1 GTSNPN and CDR2 SVGIG (reference sequence). The CDR3 nucleotides read TGTGCCTGGAGCGAAAAATCCCCAGATACGCAGTATTTT. Amino acids: CAWSEKSPDTQYF.

By its share, this clonotype is medium-sized. For a library built for alpha chains, this beta chain is a stray read; little rests on its size. V gene TRBV18 combines with J gene TRBJ1-1; D is ambiguous. Germline CDR1 KGHSH, CDR2 LQKENI. This CDR3 has 13 amino acids. The germline V and J ends were trimmed by 1 base and 1 base, with 4 bases remaining between them. The CDR3 here is CASSPQGNTEAFF. For the CDR3, the DNA is TGTGCCAGCTCACCACAGGGGAACACTGAAGCTTTCTTT.

By frequency in the sample, this clonotype is large (0.1 to 1%). The library was built for alpha chains, so this beta chain is an off-target read and its size means little. The chain uses TRBV29-1 and TRBJ2-5, with D possibly being TRBD2 (6 bases). CDR1 and CDR2 (germline): SQVTM, ANQGSEA. The CDR3 has 13 residues. The V and J ends lost 8 bases and 5 bases respectively, with 18 bases between them. The CDR3 sequence is CSTNGGALETQYF. The CDR3 DNA reads as TGCAGCACTAATGGCGGGGCCCTGGAGACCCAGTACTTC.

This clonotype was counted many times. As an off-target read in a library built for alpha chains, this beta chain has a frequency of little significance. The rearrangement uses TRBV5-5 and TRBJ2-3; 10 nucleotides match TRBD1. Germline V gene sequence: CDR1 SGHKS, CDR2 YYEKEE (reference sequence). V trimming: 4 bases; J trimming: 5 bases; junction bases outside the gene matches: 1. The CDR3 consists of 13 residues. CDR3 sequence (DNA): TGTGCCAGCAGCGGGACAGGGGTAGATACGCAGTATTTT. It yields the protein CASSGTGVDTQYF.

This clonotype has at least ten counts. This beta chain is a stray sequence in a library constructed for alpha chains; its clone size is not meaningful. This chain joins TRBV3-1 and TRBJ2-3, with 7 bases identical to TRBD2. The length of the CDR3 is 18 residues. V dropped 0 bases and J dropped 2; count of bases not matched to a gene: 11. The germline V gene has CDR1 LGHDT and CDR2 YNNKEL (reference sequence). Written as DNA, the CDR3 is TGTGCCAGCAGCCAAGATTGGGGGGACTACACCCTCACAGATACGCAGTATTTT. Its translation is CASSQDWGDYTLTDTQYF.

Ten or more counts support this clonotype. As an off-target read in a library built for alpha chains, this beta chain has a frequency of little significance. The CDR3 nucleotides are TGTGCCAGCAGCCTACAACTGGGGCAAGAGACCCAGTACTTC. As protein: CASSLQLGQETQYF. The V call is TRBV5-4, the J call TRBJ2-5; D is unresolved. CDR3 length: 14 amino acids. V gave up 4 bases and J gave up 2 bases, with 12 bases separating them. CDR1 is SGHNT and CDR2 is YYREEE in the germline V gene (reference sequence).

As regards this clonotype: The library was built for alpha chains, so this beta chain is an off-target read and its size means little. The chain carries TRBV5-6 and TRBJ1-2; the D gene is possibly TRBD1 (5 bases). There are 14 residues in the CDR3. CDR1 is SGHDT, CDR2 YYEEEE, per germline. V dropped 1 base and J dropped 5 bases, with 12 bases sitting between them. The DNA for the CDR3 is TGTGCCAGCAGCTTGAAGGGGCGGGCGTATGGCTACACCTTC. It encodes CASSLKGRAYGYTF.

This clonotype was seen ten or more times. Little can be read into the size of this beta chain, an off-target read in a library designed for alpha chains. The rearrangement links TRBV28 to TRBJ1-5; the match to TRBD1 covers 10 bases. Germline assignment: CDR1 MDHEN and CDR2 SYDVKM. This CDR3 is built from 16 residues. V lost 4 bases to trimming and J lost 5 bases; unmatched junction nucleotides: 8. In DNA, the CDR3 is TGTGCCAGCAGTTCCCCCGGACAGGGGGGCGATCAGCCCCAGCATTTT. It is translated as CASSSPGQGGDQPQHF.

This clonotype was detected ten times or more. This beta chain came through as a stray read in a library set up for alpha chains, and its size says little. V and J are TRBV6-4 and TRBJ2-2, with D unresolved. Germline loops: CDR1 MRHNA, CDR2 SNTAGT. CDR3 size: 13 residues. With 6 bases removed from V and 5 bases from J, the gap between germline ends came to 10 bases. CDR3 amino acids: CASRDTVTGELFF. The CDR3 DNA sequence: TGTGCCAGCAGAGACACAGTTACCGGGGAGCTGTTTTTT.

This clonotype was observed many times. This beta chain turned up in a library designed for alpha chains; as an off-target read, its abundance says little. The chain employs TRBV27 and TRBJ2-3; tentatively, D is TRBD2 (5 bases). Germline values: CDR1 MNHEY, CDR2 SMNVEV (reference sequence). The length of the CDR3 is 18 residues. The ends were cut back, 5 bases at V and 2 bases at J, with 23 bases in the middle. For the CDR3, the DNA is TGTGCCAGCAGTCTTAGAGGGTTTGAGCAGACCCTCACAGATACGCAGTATTTT. This gives the protein CASSLRGFEQTLTDTQYF.

This clonotype was observed many times. This beta chain turned up in a library designed for alpha chains; as an off-target read, its abundance says little. The J gene is TRBJ2-5, the V gene TRBV5-1; D gene unclear. V lost 0 bases, J lost 2 bases, and 8 bases lay in between. The CDR3 is 14 residues long. The germline V gene has CDR1 SGHRS and CDR2 YFSETQ. CDR3 region: CASSLAAQQETQYF. DNA of the CDR3: TGCGCCAGCAGCTTGGCGGCACAACAAGAGACCCAGTACTTC.

This clonotype was seen a handful of times. Found in a library prepared for alpha chains, this beta chain is an off-target read, and its abundance has little meaning. The chain recombines TRBV18 with TRBJ1-1; D is perhaps TRBD1 (5 bases). Germline V CDR1 and CDR2: KGHSH, LQKENI. V gave up 6 bases and J gave up 3 bases, with 8 bases separating them. The CDR3 length is 12 residues. CDR3 protein: CASSPGHTEAFF. CDR3 in DNA: TGTGCCAGCTCCCCAGGGCACACTGAAGCTTTCTTT.

This clonotype was observed a handful of times. A library prepared for alpha chains yielded this beta chain as an off-target read; its size is of little meaning. The chain combines TRBV20-1 with TRBJ1-2, with D unclear. CDR3 length equals 14 residues. V was shortened by 2 bases and J by 5 bases, with 15 bases between the two germline ends. CDR1 DFQATT and CDR2 SNEGSKA come from the germline V gene (reference sequence). The CDR3 DNA is TGCAGTGCTAGACATACCGGGCTCCAGTATGGCTACACCTTC. This gives the protein CSARHTGLQYGYTF.

In this sample, this clonotype is medium-sized. This beta chain slipped into a library made for alpha chains as a stray read, so its size is not meaningful. The CDR3 reads CASSDLTYNEQFF. CDR3 DNA sequence: TGTGCCAGCAGTGATTTAACCTACAATGAGCAGTTCTTC. This chain uses TRBV2 with TRBJ2-1; D unclear. The V gene's germline CDR1 is SNHLY and CDR2 FYNNEI. The CDR3 covers 13 residues. Trimming removed 3 bases from V and 2 bases from J, with 5 bases in between.

This clonotype was recorded many times. This beta chain came through as a stray read in a library set up for alpha chains, and its size says little. The chain employs TRBV12-3 or TRBV12-4 and TRBJ2-5; 8 bases map to TRBD2. The V and J ends lost 6 bases and 2 bases, in that order; junction bases with no gene match: 2. This CDR3 region has 13 residues. The CDR3 here is CASRIAGQETQYF. CDR3 sequence (DNA): TGTGCCAGCAGAATAGCGGGGCAAGAGACCCAGTACTTC.

This clonotype was picked up many times. This beta chain came through as a stray read in a library set up for alpha chains, and its size says little. The rearrangement links TRBV7-9 to TRBJ1-2; D is uncertain. The V gene's germline CDR1 is SEHNR and CDR2 FQNEAQ (reference sequence). This CDR3 has 12 amino acids. V gave up 3 bases and J gave up 8 bases, with 10 bases separating them. CDR3 sequence (DNA): TGTGCCAGCAGCTTTGAAAGGGTCGGCTACACCTTC. It encodes CASSFERVGYTF.

At least ten counts were recorded for this clonotype. This beta chain turned up in a library designed for alpha chains; as an off-target read, its abundance says little. The V gene is TRBV7-9, the J gene TRBJ1-1, with 7 bases aligning to TRBD1. The length of the CDR3 is 16 residues. V shed 3 bases, J shed 1 base, and the junction held 8 bases outside the gene matches. Germline CDR1 SEHNR, CDR2 FQNEAQ (reference sequence). The CDR3 loop is CASSFWTGPTNTEAFF. CDR3 DNA: TGTGCCAGCAGCTTTTGGACAGGACCCACGAACACTGAAGCTTTCTTT.

This clonotype was seen at least ten times. This beta chain is a stray sequence in a library constructed for alpha chains; its clone size is not meaningful. The chain joins TRBV7-2 to TRBJ1-2; D is perhaps TRBD1 (6 bases). This CDR3 comprises 15 residues. The V and J ends lost 6 bases and 1 base respectively, with 15 bases between them. Germline V lookup: CDR1 SGHTA, CDR2 FQGNSA. CDR3 amino acids: CASSLDRRNNYGYTF. CDR3 bases: TGTGCCAGCAGTCTAGACAGGCGAAATAACTATGGCTACACCTTC.

This clonotype was detected only a few times. This beta chain was picked up by a library intended for alpha chains and is off target, so its count carries little meaning. The V call is TRBV6-2 or TRBV6-3, the J call TRBJ2-1; a possible D gene is TRBD2 (5 bases). The CDR3 sequence is 13 residues long. The germline V gene has CDR1 MNHEY and CDR2 SVGEGT. V was clipped by 6 bases and J by 3 bases, with 9 bases between them. The CDR3 region is CASSPGLYNEQFF. The CDR3 DNA sequence: TGTGCCAGCAGCCCCGGACTCTACAATGAGCAGTTCTTC.

Of note for this clonotype: This beta chain turned up in a library designed for alpha chains; as an off-target read, its abundance says little. The CDR3 sequence: CASSYPGLQETQYF. The CDR3 DNA follows: TGTGCCAGCAGTTATCCCGGCCTACAAGAGACCCAGTACTTC. The V gene is TRBV6-6, the J gene TRBJ2-5, with D unresolved. The CDR3 loop spans 14 amino acids. CDR1 and CDR2 (germline): MNHNY, SVGAGI (reference sequence). The germline V and J ends were trimmed by 3 bases and 2 bases, with 10 bases remaining between them.

This clonotype counts as medium-sized. Since it is a stray read in a library aimed at alpha chains, this beta chain has a size that is not meaningful. The rearrangement links TRBV7-8 to TRBJ1-2; 8 bases agree with TRBD1. The J segment lost 8 bases and the V segment lost 1 base, leaving 6 bases of the junction unmatched. Looked up from germline, CDR1 is SGHVS and CDR2 is FQNEAQ. The CDR3 is 14 residues long. The CDR3 DNA sequence: TGTGCCAGCAGCTTAGGGACAGGGTGGTACGGCTACACCTTC. This codes for CASSLGTGWYGYTF.

At least ten counts were recorded for this clonotype. As an off-target read in a library built for alpha chains, this beta chain has a frequency of little significance. The chain uses TRBV20-1 and TRBJ2-1; possibly TRBD1 for D (6 bases). V lost 1 base, J lost 0 bases, and 13 bases lay in between. The germline CDR1 and CDR2 sequences are DFQATT and SNEGSKA (reference sequence). This CDR3 region has 16 residues. CDR3 nucleotides: TGCAGTGCTAGAGGATGGACAGCTAGCTCCTACAATGAGCAGTTCTTC. Translation: CSARGWTASSYNEQFF.

This clonotype came up many times. With the library built for alpha chains, this beta chain is off target and its frequency is not meaningful. The chain employs TRBV29-1 and TRBJ2-1, with 9 bases fitting TRBD2. The CDR3 covers 14 residues. Germline V gives CDR1 SQVTM, CDR2 ANQGSEA. J lost 1 base, V lost 5 bases, and 3 bases had no gene match. The CDR3 DNA sequence: TGCAGCGTTCTTAGCGGGGGTTCCTACAATGAGCAGTTCTTC. Its protein product is CSVLSGGSYNEQFF.

This clonotype counts as medium-sized. This beta chain lies outside the target of a library built for alpha chains; its clone size means little. This chain's CDR3 is CASSMTDNYGYTF. The CDR3 coding sequence is TGTGCCAGCAGTATGACAGATAACTATGGCTACACCTTC. This chain links TRBV6-6 with TRBJ1-2; possibly TRBD1 for D (5 bases). V gave up 5 bases and J gave up 1 base, with 8 bases separating them. This CDR3 is 13 amino acids long. CDR1 and CDR2 from the germline V gene are MNHNY and SVGAGI (reference sequence).

This clonotype was counted ten times or more. This beta chain slipped into a library made for alpha chains as a stray read, so its size is not meaningful. The J gene is TRBJ2-5, the V gene TRBV29-1, with D unclear. Germline V lookup: CDR1 SQVTM, CDR2 ANQGSEA. The V gene lost 2 bases and the J gene lost 5 bases, with 12 bases spanning the gap. This CDR3 comprises 13 residues. CDR3 DNA: TGCAGCGTTGAATACGACCGCAAGGAGACCCAGTACTTC. Its protein is CSVEYDRKETQYF.

This clonotype was seen repeatedly, ten times or more. With the library built for alpha chains, this beta chain is off target and its frequency is not meaningful. The V call is TRBV28, the J call TRBJ2-7; 8 bases are a match to TRBD2. The CDR3 is made up of 15 amino acids. V shed 3 bases and J 1 base; nucleotides not matched to a gene: 5. Germline-derived CDR1 and CDR2 are MDHEN and SYDVKM. In DNA, the CDR3 is TGTGCCAGCAGTTTGGCCGCGGGAGGTTCCTACGAGCAGTACTTC. This encodes CASSLAAGGSYEQYF.

This clonotype showed up many times. This beta chain is an unintended read in a library built for alpha chains; its size means little. The chain carries TRBV12-3 or TRBV12-4 and TRBJ2-7, with TRBD1 matching over 8 bases. Unmatched junction bases numbered 6, after V lost 6 bases and J lost 5 bases. The CDR3 totals 13 residues. CDR3: CASRPDRVNEQYF. The DNA for the CDR3 is TGTGCCAGCAGGCCGGACAGGGTTAACGAGCAGTACTTC.

This clonotype was seen repeatedly, ten times or more. The size of this beta chain means little, since it is a stray read in a library made for alpha chains. This chain uses TRBV6-2 or TRBV6-3 with TRBJ1-2, with D perhaps TRBD1 (5 bases). Germline CDR1 reads MNHEY; CDR2 reads SVGEGT. Between the trimmed V and J ends, which lost 2 bases and 4 bases, there was a span of 8 bases. The CDR3 spans 13 residues. CDR3 in DNA: TGTGCCAGCAGTTACGAAGGGACCTATGGCTACACCTTC. It codes for CASSYEGTYGYTF.